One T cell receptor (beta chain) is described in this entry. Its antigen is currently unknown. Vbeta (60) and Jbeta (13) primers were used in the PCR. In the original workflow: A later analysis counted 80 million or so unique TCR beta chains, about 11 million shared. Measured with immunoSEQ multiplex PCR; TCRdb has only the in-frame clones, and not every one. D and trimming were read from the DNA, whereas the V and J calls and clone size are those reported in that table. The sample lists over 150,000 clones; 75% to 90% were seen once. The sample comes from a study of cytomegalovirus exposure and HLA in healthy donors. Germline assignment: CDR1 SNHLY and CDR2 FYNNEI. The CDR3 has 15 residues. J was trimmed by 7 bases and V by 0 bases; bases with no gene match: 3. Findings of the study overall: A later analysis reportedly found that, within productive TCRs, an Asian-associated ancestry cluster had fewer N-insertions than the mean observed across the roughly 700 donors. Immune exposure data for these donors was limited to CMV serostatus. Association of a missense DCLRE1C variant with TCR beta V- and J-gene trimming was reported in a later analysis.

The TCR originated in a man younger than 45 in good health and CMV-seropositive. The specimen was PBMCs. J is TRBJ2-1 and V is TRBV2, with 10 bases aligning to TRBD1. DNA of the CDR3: TGTGCCAGCAGTGAAGCCCGGACAGGGGGGAATGAGCAGTTCTTC. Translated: CASSEARTGGNEQFF.